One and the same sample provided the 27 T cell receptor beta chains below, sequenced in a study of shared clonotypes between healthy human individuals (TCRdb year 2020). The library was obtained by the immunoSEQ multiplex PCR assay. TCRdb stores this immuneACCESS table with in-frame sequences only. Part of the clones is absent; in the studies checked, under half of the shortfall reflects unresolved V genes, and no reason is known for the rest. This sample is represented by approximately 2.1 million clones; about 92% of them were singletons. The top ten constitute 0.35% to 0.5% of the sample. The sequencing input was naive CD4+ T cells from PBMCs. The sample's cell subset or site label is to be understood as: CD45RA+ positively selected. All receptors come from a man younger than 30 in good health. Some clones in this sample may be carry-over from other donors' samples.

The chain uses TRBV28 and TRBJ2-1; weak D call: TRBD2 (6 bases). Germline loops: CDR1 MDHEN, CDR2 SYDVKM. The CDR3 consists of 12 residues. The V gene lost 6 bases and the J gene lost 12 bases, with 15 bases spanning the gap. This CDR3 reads CASRAASGGQFF. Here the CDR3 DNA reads TGTGCCAGCAGGGCGGCCTCCGGGGGGCAGTTCTTC.

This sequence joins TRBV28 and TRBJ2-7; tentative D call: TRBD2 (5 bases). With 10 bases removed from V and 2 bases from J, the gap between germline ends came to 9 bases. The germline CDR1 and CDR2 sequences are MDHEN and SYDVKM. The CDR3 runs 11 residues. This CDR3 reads CATSGPYEQYF. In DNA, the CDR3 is TGTGCCACCAGCGGTCCCTACGAGCAGTACTTC. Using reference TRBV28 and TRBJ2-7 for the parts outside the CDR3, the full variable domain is DVKVTQSSRYLVKRTGEKVFLECVQDMDHENMFWYRQDPGLGLRLIYFSYDVKMKEKGDIPEGYSVSREKKERFSLILESASTNQTSMYLCATSGPYEQYFGPGTRLTVT.

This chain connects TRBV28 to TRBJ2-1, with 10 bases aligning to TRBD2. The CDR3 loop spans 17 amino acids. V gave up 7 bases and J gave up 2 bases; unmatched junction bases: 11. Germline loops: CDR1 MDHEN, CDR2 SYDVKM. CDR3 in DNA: TGTGCCAGCATGTGGGGAGCGGGAGGGTACGCCTACAATGAGCAGTTCTTC. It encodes CASMWGAGGYAYNEQFF.

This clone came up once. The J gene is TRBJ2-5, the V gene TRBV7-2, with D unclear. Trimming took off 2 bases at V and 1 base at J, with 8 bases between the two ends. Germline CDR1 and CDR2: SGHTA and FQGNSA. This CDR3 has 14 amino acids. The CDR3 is CASSLMGSQETQYF. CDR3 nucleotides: TGTGCCAGCAGCTTAATGGGGTCCCAAGAGACCCAGTACTTC.

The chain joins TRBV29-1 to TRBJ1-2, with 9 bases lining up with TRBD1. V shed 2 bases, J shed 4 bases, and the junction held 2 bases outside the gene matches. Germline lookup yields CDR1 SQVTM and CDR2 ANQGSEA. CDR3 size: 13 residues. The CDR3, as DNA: TGCAGCGTTGAACCGGACAGGGGCTATGGCTACACCTTC. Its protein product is CSVEPDRGYGYTF.

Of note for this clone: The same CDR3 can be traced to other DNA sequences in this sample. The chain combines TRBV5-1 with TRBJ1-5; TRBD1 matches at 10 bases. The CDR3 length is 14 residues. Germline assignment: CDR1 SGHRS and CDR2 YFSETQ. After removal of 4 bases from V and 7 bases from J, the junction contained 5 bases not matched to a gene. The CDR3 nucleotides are TGCGCCAGCAGCCCGGACAGGGGGGAACAGCCCCAGCATTTT. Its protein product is CASSPDRGEQPQHF.

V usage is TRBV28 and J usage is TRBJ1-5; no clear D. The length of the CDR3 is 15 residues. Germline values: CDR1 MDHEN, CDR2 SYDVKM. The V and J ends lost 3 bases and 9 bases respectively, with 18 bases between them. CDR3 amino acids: CASSLAEPTLGPQHF. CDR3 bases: TGTGCCAGCAGTTTGGCGGAACCCACGCTTGGGCCCCAGCATTTT. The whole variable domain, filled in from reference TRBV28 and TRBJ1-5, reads DVKVTQSSRYLVKRTGEKVFLECVQDMDHENMFWYRQDPGLGLRLIYFSYDVKMKEKGDIPEGYSVSREKKERFSLILESASTNQTSMYLCASSLAEPTLGPQHFGDGTRLSIL.

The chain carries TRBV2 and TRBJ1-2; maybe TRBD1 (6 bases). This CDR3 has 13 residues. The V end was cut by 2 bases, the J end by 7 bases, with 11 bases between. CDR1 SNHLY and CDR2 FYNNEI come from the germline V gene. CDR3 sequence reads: CASSESGVPGYTF. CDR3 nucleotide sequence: TGTGCCAGCAGTGAATCAGGGGTTCCTGGCTACACCTTC.

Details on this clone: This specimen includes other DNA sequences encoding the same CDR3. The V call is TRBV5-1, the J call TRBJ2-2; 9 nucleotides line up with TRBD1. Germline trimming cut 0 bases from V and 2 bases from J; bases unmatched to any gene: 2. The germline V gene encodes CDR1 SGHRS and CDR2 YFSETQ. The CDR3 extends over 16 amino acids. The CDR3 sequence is CASSLAGQGNTGELFF. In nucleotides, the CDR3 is TGCGCCAGCAGCTTGGCGGGACAGGGTAACACCGGGGAGCTGTTTTTT.

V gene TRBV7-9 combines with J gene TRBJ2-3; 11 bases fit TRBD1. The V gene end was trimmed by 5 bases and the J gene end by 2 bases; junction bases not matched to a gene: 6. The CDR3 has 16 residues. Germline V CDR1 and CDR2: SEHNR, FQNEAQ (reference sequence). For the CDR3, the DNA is TGTGCCAGCAGCCTCGGACAGGGGGCCTACACAGATACGCAGTATTTT. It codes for CASSLGQGAYTDTQYF. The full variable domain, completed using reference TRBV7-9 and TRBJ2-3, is DTGVSQNPRHKITKRGQNVTFRCDPISEHNRLYWYRQTLGQGPEFLTYFQNEAQLEKSRLLSDRFSAERPKGSFSTLEIQRTEQGDSAMYLCASSLGQGAYTDTQYFGPGTRLTVL.

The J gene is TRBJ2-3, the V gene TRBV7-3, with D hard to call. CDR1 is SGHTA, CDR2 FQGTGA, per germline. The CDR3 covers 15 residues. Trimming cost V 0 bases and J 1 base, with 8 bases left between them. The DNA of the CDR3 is TGTGCCAGCAGCTTAACGACTGGTGGCACAGATACGCAGTATTTT. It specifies CASSLTTGGTDTQYF. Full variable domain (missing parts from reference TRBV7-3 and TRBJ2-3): GAGVSQTPSNKVTEKGKYVELRCDPISGHTALYWYRQSLGQGPEFLIYFQGTGAADDSGLPNDRFFAVRPEGSVSTLKIQRTERGDSAVYLCASSLTTGGTDTQYFGPGTRLTVL.

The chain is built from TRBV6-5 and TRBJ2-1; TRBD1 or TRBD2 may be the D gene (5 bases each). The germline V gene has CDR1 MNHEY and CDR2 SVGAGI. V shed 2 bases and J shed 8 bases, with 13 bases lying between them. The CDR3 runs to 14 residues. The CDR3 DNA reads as TGTGCCAGCAGTTACGACCCCCTGGGGGATGAGCAGTTCTTC. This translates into CASSYDPLGDEQFF.

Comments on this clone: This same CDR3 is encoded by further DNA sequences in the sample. CDR3 coding DNA: TGTGCCAGCAGTTTGTCGGGGGCAGGAGAGACCCAGTACTTC. It translates to CASSLSGAGETQYF. The chain links TRBV28 to TRBJ2-5; D possibly matches TRBD1 or TRBD2 (6 bases each). The CDR3 consists of 14 residues. From germline, CDR1 is MDHEN and CDR2 SYDVKM. V was shortened by 3 bases and J by 4 bases, with 12 bases between the two germline ends.

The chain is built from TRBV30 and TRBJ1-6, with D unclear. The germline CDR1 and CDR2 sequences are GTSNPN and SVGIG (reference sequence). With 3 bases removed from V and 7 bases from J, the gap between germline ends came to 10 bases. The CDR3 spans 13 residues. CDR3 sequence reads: CAWREGTNSPLHF. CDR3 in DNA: TGTGCCTGGAGGGAAGGTACGAATTCACCCCTCCACTTT.

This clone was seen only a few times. CDR3 amino acids: CASSPRNQEAFF. The CDR3 DNA sequence: TGTGCCAGCTCACCACGGAATCAAGAAGCTTTCTTT. The J gene is TRBJ1-1, the V gene TRBV18; the D is unclear. This CDR3 spans 12 amino acids. Germline loops: CDR1 KGHSH, CDR2 LQKENI. Trimming took 1 base from V and 8 from J, leaving 8 bases between them.

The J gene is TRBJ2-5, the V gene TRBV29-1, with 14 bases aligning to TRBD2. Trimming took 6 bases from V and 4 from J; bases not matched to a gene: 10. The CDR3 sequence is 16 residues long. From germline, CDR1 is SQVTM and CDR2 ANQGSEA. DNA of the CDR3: TGCAGCGTCATGGGACTAGCGGGAGAAAGTGGAGAGACCCAGTACTTC. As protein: CSVMGLAGESGETQYF.

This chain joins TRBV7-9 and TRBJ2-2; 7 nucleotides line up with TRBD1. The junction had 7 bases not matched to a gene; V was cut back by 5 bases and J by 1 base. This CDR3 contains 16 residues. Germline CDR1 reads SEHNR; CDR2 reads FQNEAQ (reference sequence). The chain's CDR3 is CASSPRGFGNTGELFF. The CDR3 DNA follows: TGTGCCAGCAGCCCCAGGGGGTTCGGGAACACCGGGGAGCTGTTTTTT.

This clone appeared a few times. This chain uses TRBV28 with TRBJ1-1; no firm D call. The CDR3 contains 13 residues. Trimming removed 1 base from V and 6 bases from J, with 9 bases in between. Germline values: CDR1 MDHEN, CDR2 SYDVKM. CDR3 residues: CASSLFAGPEAFF. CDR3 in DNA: TGTGCCAGCAGTTTATTCGCAGGCCCTGAAGCTTTCTTT.

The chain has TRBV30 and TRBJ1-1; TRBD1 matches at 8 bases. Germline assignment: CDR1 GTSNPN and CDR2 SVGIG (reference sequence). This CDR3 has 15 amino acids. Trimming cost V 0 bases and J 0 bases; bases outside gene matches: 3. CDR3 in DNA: TGTGCCTGGAGTGTACCGGACAGGGTGAACACTGAAGCTTTCTTT. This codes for CAWSVPDRVNTEAFF. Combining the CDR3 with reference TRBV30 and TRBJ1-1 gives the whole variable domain SQTIHQWPATLVQPVGSPLSLECTVEGTSNPNLYWYRQAAGRGLQLLFYSVGIGQISSEVPQNLSASRPQDRQFILSSKKLLLSDSGFYLCAWSVPDRVNTEAFFGQGTRLTVV.

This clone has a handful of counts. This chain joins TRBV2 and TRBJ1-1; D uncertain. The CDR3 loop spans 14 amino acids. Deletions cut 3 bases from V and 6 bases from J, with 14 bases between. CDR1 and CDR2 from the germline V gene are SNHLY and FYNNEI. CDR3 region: CASSDPSNGAEAFF. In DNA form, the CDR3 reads TGTGCCAGCAGTGATCCTTCAAATGGGGCTGAAGCTTTCTTT.

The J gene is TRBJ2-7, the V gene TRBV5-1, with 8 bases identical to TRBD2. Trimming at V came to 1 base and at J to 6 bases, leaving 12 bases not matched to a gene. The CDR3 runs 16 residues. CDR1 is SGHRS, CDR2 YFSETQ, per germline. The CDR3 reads CASSLLVAGSPLEQYF. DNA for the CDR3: TGCGCCAGCAGCTTGTTAGTAGCGGGATCCCCCCTCGAGCAGTACTTC.

In DNA, the CDR3 is TGTGCCAGCAGACCGCTGGGCCAGGACAGGGGAAGTGAAAAACTGTTTTTT. Amino acid sequence: CASRPLGQDRGSEKLFF. The chain employs TRBV27 and TRBJ1-4; 9 positions agree with TRBD1. Germline V gene sequence: CDR1 MNHEY, CDR2 SMNVEV (reference sequence). This CDR3 is built from 17 residues. V trimming: 6 bases; J trimming: 7 bases; junction bases outside the gene matches: 15.

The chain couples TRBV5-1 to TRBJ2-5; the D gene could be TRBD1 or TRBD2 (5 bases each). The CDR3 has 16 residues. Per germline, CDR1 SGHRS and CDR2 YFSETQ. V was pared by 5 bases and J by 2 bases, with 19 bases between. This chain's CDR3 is CASSTSRRGVQETQYF. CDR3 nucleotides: TGCGCCAGCAGTACCTCGCGCAGAGGGGTTCAAGAGACCCAGTACTTC.

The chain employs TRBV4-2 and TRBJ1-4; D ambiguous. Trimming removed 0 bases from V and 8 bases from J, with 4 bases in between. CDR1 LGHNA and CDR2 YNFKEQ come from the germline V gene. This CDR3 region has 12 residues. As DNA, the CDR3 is TGTGCCAGCAGCCAAGACAGCGAAAAACTGTTTTTT. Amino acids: CASSQDSEKLFF.

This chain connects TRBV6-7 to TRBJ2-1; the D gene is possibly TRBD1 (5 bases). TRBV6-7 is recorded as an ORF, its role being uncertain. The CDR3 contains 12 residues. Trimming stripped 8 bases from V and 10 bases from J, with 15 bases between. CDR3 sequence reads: CASQPTGLEQFF. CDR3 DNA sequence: TGTGCCAGCCAACCAACAGGCCTCGAGCAGTTCTTC.

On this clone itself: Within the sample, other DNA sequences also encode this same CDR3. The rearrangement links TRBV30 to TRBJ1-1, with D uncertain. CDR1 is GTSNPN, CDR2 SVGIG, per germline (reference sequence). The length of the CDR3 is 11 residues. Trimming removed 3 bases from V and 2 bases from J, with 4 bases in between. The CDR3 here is CAWRLNTEAFF. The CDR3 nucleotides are TGTGCCTGGAGGCTTAACACTGAAGCTTTCTTT.

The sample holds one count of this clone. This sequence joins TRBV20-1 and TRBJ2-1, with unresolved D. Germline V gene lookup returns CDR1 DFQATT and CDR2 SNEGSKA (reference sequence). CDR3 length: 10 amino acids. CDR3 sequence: CRISGNEQFF. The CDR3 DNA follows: TGCAGGATAAGTGGCAATGAGCAGTTCTTC.